The rows below give T cell receptor beta chains drawn from one sample of a study of OX40 agonist ivuxolimab in advanced cancers. The data were produced by immunoSEQ multiplex PCR, yet TCRdb's version contains in-frame clones alone and is incomplete. Of about 80,000 clones listed, about 83% are singletons. This material consisted of CD4+ or CD8+ T cells sorted from blood, taken in a trial of the OX40 agonist ivuxolimab. The source is an adult with an advanced solid tumor such as melanoma, head and neck, liver or kidney cancer. Both conserved end residues are part of each CDR3.

v_call cdr3_aa
TRBV2 CASSRQGGYNEQFF
TRBV2 CASSYDGEQFF
TRBV9 CASSVAGGGAWETQYF
TRBV27 CASSSDMGQPQHF
TRBV7-2 CASSLGGGTPYNQPQHF
TRBV5-4 CASSPGPGLAGGEQYF
TRBV7-9 CASSLEDLGELFF
TRBV5-5 CASSLTGSTSGANVLTF
TRBV2 CASSVRQLSDEQYF
TRBV28 CASSPIGLGRNSPLHF
TRBV21-1 CASKTDRSYNEQFF
TRBV30 CAWRNPHSLAGPYNEQFF
TRBV12-1 CASSSDCYSGSRDEQYF
TRBV6-1 CASSLGLPDTGELFF
TRBV10-1 CASSETGRQFYLDIQYF
TRBV28 CASSLFRGNGYTF
TRBV11-2 CASSLLVGNTIYF
TRBV5-5 CASSLGEDSVNGYTF
TRBV5-4 CASSLWTGVYGYTF
TRBV18 CASSPGTGGQPQHF
TRBV19 CASTGLAGLSEQFF
TRBV4-3 CASSQETGRNTEAFF
TRBV19 CASSIRGLAGVINEQFF
TRBV5-1 CASSPGSGAGDYGYTF
TRBV19 CASSGFLRCVYEQYF
TRBV2 CASSMTVSNQPQHF
TRBV30 CAWSPHLDRGDQPQHF
TRBV7-9 CASSFPQASYEQYF
TRBV4-1 CASSKGSASGGGNEQFF
TRBV15 CATSRRGLSSGNTIYF
TRBV5-4 CASSFGLADQETQYF
TRBV4-3 CASSQDIASGRTQYF
TRBV19 CASMRQNYGQPQHF
TRBV27 CASSLTALRSSYNSPLHF
TRBV6-5 CASSYGTSPDTQYF
TRBV5-4 CASSLLLDTQYF
TRBV7-8 CASSRRTSGGSFSYEQYF
TRBV5-1 CASSLSTQGTNYGYTF
TRBV6-6 CASSYWDKALYEQYF
TRBV18 CASSPDRGSGELFF
TRBV5-6 CASSLVPDTQYF
TRBV2 CASSQQYSGNTIYF
TRBV10-3 CAISTGTSVGTDTQYF
TRBV7-9 CASSTQTGSNSPLHF
TRBV7-2 CASSLVAGPYGYTF
TRBV19 CASSMGGGNYNEQFF
TRBV15 CATSRHVETQYF
TRBV6-5 CASRQGLYSNQPQHF
TRBV2 CASSERLASTDTQYF
TRBV2 CASSGYYEQYF
TRBV19 CASGFSDRGDETQYF
TRBV2 CASGTGNTIYF
TRBV5-5 CASSFPGAEAFF
TRBV29-1 CSVDGREGTDTQYF
TRBV7-2 CASSLVSNSDTQYF
TRBV25-1 CASSRLAGTDTQYF
TRBV5-1 CASSLALGTGRANYGYTF
TRBV19 CASTAGMGGYYEQYF
TRBV2 CASSDQRGRPLNIQYF